This TCR beta chain was identified during a study of cytomegalovirus exposure and HLA in healthy donors. With 60 Vbeta and 13 Jbeta primers, the PCR was carried out. The assay was immunoSEQ multiplex PCR, and TCRdb's table has in-frame clones only and misses some. The sample carries about 230,000 clones, 77% recorded once. Study-wide results and caveats: About 87% or about 30% of the time was how often most TCR beta V segments were productive, according to an earlier analysis. When presence/absence was analysed, sequencing depth was taken to be roughly uniform across donors.

The sample holds one count of this clone. What it recognizes is unknown. The sample was PBMCs. The source is a woman aged 55-69 years in good health and CMV-seropositive.

The CDR3 here is CAWSVRVNQPQHF. In nucleotides, the CDR3 is TGTGCCTGGAGCGTCAGGGTCAATCAGCCCCAGCATTTT. The gene calls are TRBV30 and TRBJ1-5; possibly TRBD1 for D (5 bases). With 3 bases removed from V and 3 bases from J, the gap between germline ends came to 9 bases. The CDR3 consists of 13 residues. Germline values: CDR1 GTSNPN, CDR2 SVGIG (reference sequence).